Sequencing of this T cell receptor beta chain was carried out in a study of blood T cell repertoires in COVID-19. Study-wide context: Acute-phase and convalescent COVID-19 samples originated in the United States, Italy and Spain. T cells, B-cell-depleted T cells, or PBMCs provided the cDNA or gDNA that served as material.

The authors' processing: Reference gene primer amplification gave estimated nucleated cell counts. TCRdb's copy holds only in-frame clones and misses some; the assay was immunoSEQ multiplex PCR. V, J and clone size reflect that table, while D and trimming were determined from the DNA. The repertoire consists of 70,000 to 80,000 clones, with about 90% occurring once and the leading ten covering roughly 6.1%. V shed 2 bases and J 11 bases; nucleotides not matched to a gene: 16. Germline CDR1 is MGHRA and CDR2 is YSYEKL. There are 17 residues in the CDR3. The specimen sequenced was peripheral blood. V gene TRBV4-1 combines with J gene TRBJ1-3; 9 bases agree with TRBD1. This clonotype originated in a human donor in a cohort sampled during active COVID-19. The CDR3 coding sequence is TGCGCCAGCAGCCAATACACGGGACAGGGAGATTATGTCGCCATATATTTT. Its protein is CASSQYTGQGDYVAIYF.